This T cell receptor beta chain was recovered during a study of vaccination and CD4 T cells after COVID-19. Overall study: It was a median around 100 days after diagnosis, with a range of 35 to 161, that post-COVID samples were drawn. Blood was drawn a median around 71 days post second dose, range 14 to 241.

In regard to this clonotype: Its antigen is unknown.

Whole-study findings and limits: For convalescent patients, a median 86.3% of reactive clones surfaced exclusively after vaccination.

The germline V and J ends were trimmed by 6 bases and 0 bases, with 13 bases remaining between them. Germline CDR1 is SEHNR and CDR2 is FQNEAQ (reference sequence). The CDR3 totals 15 residues. TCRdb passed the PCR reads through MiXCR, listing each CDR3 protein once. The sample has about 18,000 distinct CDR3 sequences, approximately 60% seen once. The rearrangement uses TRBV7-9 and TRBJ2-3, with D possibly matching TRBD2 (5 bases). This receptor was obtained from a human donor who had recovered from COVID-19. The material sequenced was CD4+ T cells from blood, taken after SARS-CoV-2 vaccination. This CDR3 is CASRRRGSSTDTQYF. The CDR3 nucleotides are TGTGCCAGCAGGCGGAGAGGGTCTAGCACAGATACGCAGTATTTT.